Shown below are 32 T cell receptor beta chains from a single sample sequenced in a study of blood T cell repertoires in COVID-19. Profiled with immunoSEQ multiplex PCR; TCRdb holds only in-frame clones, not every one. The data hold approximately 70,000 clones, with 75% to 85% observed a single time. Sequencing was carried out using peripheral blood. The receptors here all came from a man in his 70s who had recovered from COVID-19.

The V gene is TRBV5-1, the J gene TRBJ2-1, with D unclear. Trimming cost V 3 bases and J 8 bases, with 9 bases left between them. CDR1 and CDR2 from the germline V gene are SGHRS and YFSETQ. There are 12 residues in the CDR3. Here the CDR3 DNA reads TGCGCCAGCAGCTCAAGTTCGGATGAGCAGTTCTTC. It encodes CASSSSSDEQFF.

The V gene is TRBV7-2, the J gene TRBJ2-7; 7 bases line up with TRBD2. CDR3 length equals 14 residues. The V and J ends lost 1 base and 3 bases, in that order; junction bases with no gene match: 3. In germline, CDR1 is SGHTA, CDR2 FQGNSA. As DNA, the CDR3 is TGTGCCAGCAGCTTAGTAGCGGGTGTCTACGAGCAGTACTTC. Translated: CASSLVAGVYEQYF.

This chain uses TRBV7-2 with TRBJ2-7; 10 bases fit TRBD1. Germline-derived CDR1 and CDR2 are SGHTA and FQGNSA. The CDR3 is 14 amino acids. After removal of 6 bases from V and 1 base from J, the junction contained 3 bases not matched to a gene. Here the CDR3 DNA reads TGTGCCAGCAGTCGGGACAGGGGATCCTACGAGCAGTACTTC. Its protein is CASSRDRGSYEQYF. The variable domain in full, with the rest retrieved from reference TRBV7-2 and TRBJ2-7, is GAGVSQSPSNKVTEKGKDVELRCDPISGHTALYWYRQSLGQGLEFLIYFQGNSAPDKSGLPSDRFSAERTGGSVSTLTIQRTQQEDSAVYLCASSRDRGSYEQYFGPGTRLTVT.

This clone occurred a few times. The chain carries TRBV6-5 and TRBJ1-1; D uncertain. Germline V gene lookup returns CDR1 MNHEY and CDR2 SVGAGI. Trimming shortened V by 10 bases and J by 0 bases, and 9 bases separated the two germline ends. The CDR3 is 12 amino acids. The DNA of the CDR3 is TGTGCCACTAGAGGGATGAACACTGAAGCTTTCTTT. This encodes CATRGMNTEAFF.

This chain links TRBV18 with TRBJ2-4, with a possible D match to TRBD1 (6 bases). Trimming cost V 3 bases and J 5 bases, with 17 bases left between them. Germline V CDR1 and CDR2: KGHSH, LQKENI. This CDR3 comprises 16 residues. The CDR3 region has the DNA TGTGCCAGCTCACCGTGGGAGCAGGGGCCCCAAAACATTCAGTACTTC. Translated: CASSPWEQGPQNIQYF. The full variable domain, its missing parts supplied by reference TRBV18 and TRBJ2-4, is NAGVMQNPRHLVRRRGQEARLRCSPMKGHSHVYWYRQLPEEGLKFMVYLQKENIIDESGMPKERFSAEFPKEGPSILRIQQVVRGDSAAYFCASSPWEQGPQNIQYFGAGTRLSVL.

The V gene is TRBV4-1, the J gene TRBJ2-1, with 7 bases identical to TRBD1. Losses at the gene ends were 5 bases for V and 1 base for J; bases not matched to a gene: 8. CDR3 size: 16 residues. Germline V gene lookup returns CDR1 MGHRA and CDR2 YSYEKL. In DNA, the CDR3 is TGCGCCAGCAGCAAATCCGGGACAGTATCCTACAATGAGCAGTTCTTC. Translated, it gives CASSKSGTVSYNEQFF.

The V call is TRBV6-5, the J call TRBJ1-1; D is perhaps TRBD1 (6 bases). Trimming shortened V by 6 bases and J by 4 bases, and 15 bases separated the two germline ends. This CDR3 is built from 14 residues. Germline V gene lookup returns CDR1 MNHEY and CDR2 SVGAGI. The CDR3 DNA sequence: TGTGCCAGCAGAACACAGGGTGGGACCACTGAAGCTTTCTTT. Translation: CASRTQGGTTEAFF.

The rearrangement joins TRBV19 to TRBJ2-1; no clear D. Germline V gives CDR1 LNHDA, CDR2 SQIVND (reference sequence). V lost 4 bases, J lost 6 bases, and 7 bases lay in between. The CDR3 totals 12 residues. The CDR3 coding sequence is TGTGCCAGTAGTACCGCTAGCAATGAGCAGTTCTTC. Residues: CASSTASNEQFF. Full variable domain (rest looked up from reference TRBV19 and TRBJ2-1): DGGITQSPKYLFRKEGQNVTLSCEQNLNHDAMYWYRQDPGQGLRLIYYSQIVNDFQKGDIAEGYSVSREKKESFPLTVTSAQKNPTAFYLCASSTASNEQFFGPGTRLTVL.

The genes are TRBV19 and TRBJ2-2; TRBD2 matches at 9 bases. The CDR3 extends over 14 amino acids. Trimming cost V 8 bases and J 6 bases; bases outside gene matches: 7. Germline assignment: CDR1 LNHDA and CDR2 SQIVND (reference sequence). The CDR3 loop is CASRLGGGAGELFF. The CDR3 nucleotides are TGTGCCAGTCGCCTCGGCGGGGGGGCCGGGGAGCTGTTTTTT.

The rearrangement uses TRBV18 and TRBJ1-6, with D maybe TRBD1 (5 bases). The ends were cut back, 0 bases at V and 0 bases at J, with 21 bases in the middle. CDR1 and CDR2 (germline): KGHSH, LQKENI. The CDR3 runs 21 residues. This CDR3 reads CASSPPGRTTATSSYNSPLHF. CDR3 DNA: TGTGCCAGCTCACCACCCGGGCGCACGACAGCAACCTCCTCCTATAATTCACCCCTCCACTTT. The entire variable domain, with the rest obtained from reference TRBV18 and TRBJ1-6, is as follows: NAGVMQNPRHLVRRRGQEARLRCSPMKGHSHVYWYRQLPEEGLKFMVYLQKENIIDESGMPKERFSAEFPKEGPSILRIQQVVRGDSAAYFCASSPPGRTTATSSYNSPLHFGNGTRLTVT.

The chain carries TRBV27 and TRBJ2-7; 12 bases align to TRBD2. Germline loops: CDR1 MNHEY, CDR2 SMNVEV (reference sequence). The junction had 5 bases not matched to a gene; V was cut back by 5 bases and J by 3 bases. The CDR3 is 15 amino acids. This chain's CDR3 is CASSPVTSGSYEQYF. The CDR3 region has the DNA TGTGCCAGCAGTCCTGTGACTAGCGGGAGCTACGAGCAGTACTTC.

V gene TRBV7-2 combines with J gene TRBJ2-1; 9 bases map to TRBD2. The V segment lost 11 bases and the J segment 9 bases; nucleotides outside the gene matches: 8. This CDR3 is 12 amino acids long. From germline, CDR1 is SGHTA and CDR2 FQGNSA. The CDR3 sequence: CASGGLAGEQFF. CDR3 coding DNA: TGTGCCTCGGGGGGACTAGCAGGTGAGCAGTTCTTC.

The sample holds one count of this clone. The rearrangement joins TRBV6-6 to TRBJ1-3; tentative D call: TRBD1 (6 bases). Germline loops: CDR1 MNHNY, CDR2 SVGAGI (reference sequence). With 5 bases removed from V and 2 bases from J, the gap between germline ends came to 22 bases. The CDR3 has 18 residues. The CDR3: CASSPQELTGFTGNTIYF. As DNA, the CDR3 is TGTGCCAGCAGTCCCCAAGAGTTAACAGGGTTCACTGGAAACACCATATATTTT.

The chain employs TRBV7-8 and TRBJ1-1; the match to TRBD1 covers 8 bases. From germline, CDR1 is SGHVS and CDR2 FQNEAQ. The CDR3 is 14 residues long. V lost 4 bases, J lost 0 bases, and 1 base stayed unmatched. CDR3 DNA sequence: TGTGCCAGCAGCTGGGACAGGATGAACACTGAAGCTTTCTTT. Translating it yields CASSWDRMNTEAFF.

This chain uses TRBV4-3 with TRBJ1-6; D gene ambiguous. The V and J ends lost 0 bases and 9 bases respectively, with 12 bases between them. The CDR3 has 15 residues. Germline loops: CDR1 LGHNA, CDR2 YSLEER. The CDR3 nucleotides are TGCGCCAGCAGCCAAGACCTACGTTCAGGTTCACCCCTCCACTTT. Encoded protein: CASSQDLRSGSPLHF.

The chain employs TRBV28 and TRBJ2-7; D may be TRBD1 (6 bases). The V gene lost 4 bases and the J gene lost 0 bases, with 7 bases spanning the gap. CDR1 is MDHEN, CDR2 SYDVKM, per germline. This CDR3 spans 13 amino acids. Here the CDR3 DNA reads TGTGCCAGCAGTTGGACAGCCTCCTACGAGCAGTACTTC. Protein sequence: CASSWTASYEQYF.

V usage is TRBV20-1 and J usage is TRBJ2-3, with unresolved D. This CDR3 has 11 residues. The V end lost 6 bases, the J end lost 4 bases, and 8 bases lay between the germline ends. From germline, CDR1 is DFQATT and CDR2 SNEGSKA (reference sequence). The CDR3: CSARISDTQYF. CDR3 coding DNA: TGCAGTGCGCGTATTTCAGATACGCAGTATTTT.

CDR3 amino acids: CASSEPGQGQGEKLFF. The CDR3 DNA follows: TGTGCCAGCAGTGAACCGGGACAGGGGCAGGGCGAAAAACTGTTTTTT. The chain employs TRBV6-1 and TRBJ1-4; 10 bases are a match to TRBD1. The V gene's germline CDR1 is MNHNS and CDR2 SASEGT. The CDR3 spans 16 residues. The J segment lost 8 bases and the V segment lost 2 bases, leaving 8 bases of the junction unmatched.

The genes are TRBV28 and TRBJ2-3, with 8 bases fitting TRBD2. The length of the CDR3 is 16 residues. In germline, CDR1 is MDHEN, CDR2 SYDVKM. The V segment lost 1 base and the J segment 1 base; nucleotides outside the gene matches: 4. CDR3 sequence (DNA): TGTGCCAGCAGTTTATTAGGGACTAGTGGCACAGATACGCAGTATTTT. Its protein is CASSLLGTSGTDTQYF.

This rearrangement joins TRBV6-5 to TRBJ2-7; a weak D match, TRBD1 (5 bases). Germline V gene sequence: CDR1 MNHEY, CDR2 SVGAGI. Trimming removed 8 bases at V and 2 bases at J, with 16 bases between. The CDR3 is made up of 14 amino acids. The CDR3 nucleotides read TGTGCCAGCGACAGAAAAGGGCCGACCTACGAGCAGTACTTC. It is translated as CASDRKGPTYEQYF.

The chain couples TRBV27 to TRBJ2-4; TRBD2 agrees at 8 bases. The CDR3 runs 15 residues. The ends lost 6 bases at V and 6 bases at J; junction bases unmatched: 10. Germline assignment: CDR1 MNHEY and CDR2 SMNVEV (reference sequence). The CDR3 DNA sequence: TGTGCCAGCAGCCTTATGGCGGGGGGTGGAAACATTCAGTACTTC. Its protein product is CASSLMAGGGNIQYF.

This chain links TRBV12-3 or TRBV12-4 with TRBJ2-5; 7 bases are a match to TRBD2. The CDR3 covers 13 residues. With 5 bases clipped from V and 3 bases from J, the junction kept 3 bases outside the gene matches. CDR3 nucleotides: TGTGCCAGCAGTGCCGGGACTAAAGAGACCCAGTACTTC. It encodes CASSAGTKETQYF.

The rearrangement links TRBV7-2 to TRBJ2-7; D gene unclear. The germline CDR1 and CDR2 sequences are SGHTA and FQGNSA. The length of the CDR3 is 14 residues. Trimming took 5 bases from V and 1 from J, leaving 12 bases between them. This CDR3 is CASSPRSGSYEQYF. CDR3 DNA sequence: TGTGCCAGCAGCCCTCGCTCGGGTTCCTACGAGCAGTACTTC.

A single count supports this clone. The genes are TRBV7-2 and TRBJ2-3, with 7 bases matching TRBD2. Germline values: CDR1 SGHTA, CDR2 FQGNSA. Germline trimming cut 5 bases from V and 1 base from J; bases unmatched to any gene: 3. The CDR3 consists of 14 residues. The CDR3 region has the DNA TGTGCCAGCAGCGTTCTAGCGGGCACAGATACGCAGTATTTT. Protein sequence: CASSVLAGTDTQYF.

V gene TRBV11-3 combines with J gene TRBJ2-1, with TRBD2 matching over 13 bases. Germline V gene lookup returns CDR1 SGHNT and CDR2 YENEEA. V gave up 5 bases and J gave up 5 bases; unmatched junction bases: 3. The CDR3 covers 15 residues. CDR3: CASSPGLAGNNEQFF. As DNA, the CDR3 is TGTGCCAGCAGCCCGGGACTAGCGGGGAACAATGAGCAGTTCTTC. Combining the CDR3 with reference TRBV11-3 and TRBJ2-1 gives the whole variable domain EAGVVQSPRYKIIEKKQPVAFWCNPISGHNTLYWYLQNLGQGPELLIRYENEEAVDDSQLPKDRFSAERLKGVDSTLKIQPAELGDSAVYLCASSPGLAGNNEQFFGPGTRLTVL.

The rearrangement links TRBV27 to TRBJ1-4; D gene uncertain. The germline V gene has CDR1 MNHEY and CDR2 SMNVEV (reference sequence). CDR3 length equals 13 residues. V gave up 0 bases and J gave up 6 bases, with 5 bases separating them. In DNA form, the CDR3 reads TGTGCCAGCAGTTTATCGAGCTATGAAAAACTGTTTTTT. Protein sequence: CASSLSSYEKLFF.

Here the CDR3 DNA reads TGTGCCAGCAGCTTGACGGTGAATTCACCCCTCCACTTT. Residues: CASSLTVNSPLHF. The chain joins TRBV5-6 to TRBJ1-6; no reliable D call. Trimming stripped 1 base from V and 7 bases from J, with 6 bases between. Per the germline V gene, CDR1 is SGHDT and CDR2 is YYEEEE. CDR3 length: 13 residues.

This clone was seen many times. The CDR3 protein is CASRQANSPLHF. DNA for the CDR3: TGTGCCAGCAGACAGGCGAATTCACCCCTCCACTTT. The rearrangement links TRBV27 to TRBJ1-6, with TRBD1 as a possible D gene (5 bases). Germline CDR1 is MNHEY and CDR2 is SMNVEV (reference sequence). This CDR3 spans 12 amino acids. V lost 6 bases and J 7 bases, leaving 7 bases between the germline ends.

The rearrangement links TRBV5-8 to TRBJ2-2; 8 bases match TRBD2. Trimming cost V 3 bases and J 4 bases; bases outside gene matches: 2. The CDR3 is 14 amino acids. Germline CDR1 is SGHTS and CDR2 is YDEGEE. CDR3 nucleotides: TGTGCCAGCAGCTGGACTAGCTTCACCGGGGAGCTGTTTTTT. Translated, it gives CASSWTSFTGELFF.

V is TRBV29-1 and J is TRBJ2-7, with TRBD2 matching over 12 bases. Trimming at V came to 2 bases and at J to 1 base, leaving 15 bases not matched to a gene. The CDR3 covers 19 residues. Looked up from germline, CDR1 is SQVTM and CDR2 is ANQGSEA. CDR3: CSVENRGPSLAGGSYEQYF. In DNA form, the CDR3 reads TGCAGCGTTGAAAACAGGGGACCCTCACTAGCGGGGGGTTCCTACGAGCAGTACTTC.

The chain links TRBV3-1 (or the pseudogene TRBV3-2) to TRBJ1-2; 10 bases align to TRBD1. J lost 1 base, V lost 3 bases, and 2 bases had no gene match. CDR1 and CDR2 from the germline V gene are LGHDT and YNNKEL (reference sequence). The CDR3 runs 15 residues. In nucleotides, the CDR3 is TGTGCCAGCAGCCACCGGGACAGGGGTAACTATGGCTACACCTTC. Translating gives CASSHRDRGNYGYTF.

The chain combines TRBV7-2 with TRBJ2-5; D is uncertain. Germline V CDR1 and CDR2: SGHTA, FQGNSA. With 0 bases removed from V and 5 bases from J, the gap between germline ends came to 7 bases. The CDR3 contains 13 residues. DNA for the CDR3: TGTGCCAGCAGCTTAGCGCATCAGGAGACCCAGTACTTC. It yields the protein CASSLAHQETQYF.